This T cell receptor beta chain was captured by sequencing in a study of cytomegalovirus exposure and HLA in healthy donors. PCR was performed using 60 Vbeta and 13 Jbeta primers. In the study's own analysis: In a later analysis, the count reached about 75 million unique TCR beta chains, with around 11 million shared. TCRdb's copy holds only in-frame clones and misses some; the assay was immunoSEQ multiplex PCR. V and J calls and clone size are as listed in that table; D and trimming were resolved from the DNA. Among 100,000 or so clones listed, 77% were seen once. Concerning this clone: The target antigen is unknown.

Overall study findings and caveats: Listed as cytomegalovirus-associated were 150 to 200 TCR beta chains. Researchers had no immune exposure information except CMV serostatus available. Reports showed the classifier diagnosing cytomegalovirus status with high specificity and sensitivity.

Sample: PBMCs. The sequence was obtained from a man in his forties or fifties in good health and CMV-seropositive.

CDR3 DNA sequence: TGTGCCTGGAGTGGTCGTGGGGACAATGGCTACACCTTC. Its protein product is CAWSGRGDNGYTF. The chain has TRBV30 and TRBJ1-2, with a weak D call TRBD1 (6 bases). Germline loops: CDR1 GTSNPN, CDR2 SVGIG (reference sequence). The CDR3 covers 13 residues. The ends were cut back, 1 base at V and 6 bases at J, with 12 bases in the middle.